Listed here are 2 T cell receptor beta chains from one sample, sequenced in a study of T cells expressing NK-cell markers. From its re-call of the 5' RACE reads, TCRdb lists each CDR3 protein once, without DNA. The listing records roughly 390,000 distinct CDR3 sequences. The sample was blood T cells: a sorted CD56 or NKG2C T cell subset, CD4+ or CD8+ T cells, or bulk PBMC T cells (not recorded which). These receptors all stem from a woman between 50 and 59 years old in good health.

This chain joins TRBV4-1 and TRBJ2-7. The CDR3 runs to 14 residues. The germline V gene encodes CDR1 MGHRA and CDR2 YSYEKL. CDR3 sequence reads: CASSQMTPPYEQYF.

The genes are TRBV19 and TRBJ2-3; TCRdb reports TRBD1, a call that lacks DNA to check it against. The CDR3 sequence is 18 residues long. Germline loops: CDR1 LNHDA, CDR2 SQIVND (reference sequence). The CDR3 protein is CASSIGEGVLGAGDTQYF. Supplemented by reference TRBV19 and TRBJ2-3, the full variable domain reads DGGITQSPKYLFRKEGQNVTLSCEQNLNHDAMYWYRQDPGQGLRLIYYSQIVNDFQKGDIAEGYSVSREKKESFPLTVTSAQKNPTAFYLCASSIGEGVLGAGDTQYFGPGTRLTVL.